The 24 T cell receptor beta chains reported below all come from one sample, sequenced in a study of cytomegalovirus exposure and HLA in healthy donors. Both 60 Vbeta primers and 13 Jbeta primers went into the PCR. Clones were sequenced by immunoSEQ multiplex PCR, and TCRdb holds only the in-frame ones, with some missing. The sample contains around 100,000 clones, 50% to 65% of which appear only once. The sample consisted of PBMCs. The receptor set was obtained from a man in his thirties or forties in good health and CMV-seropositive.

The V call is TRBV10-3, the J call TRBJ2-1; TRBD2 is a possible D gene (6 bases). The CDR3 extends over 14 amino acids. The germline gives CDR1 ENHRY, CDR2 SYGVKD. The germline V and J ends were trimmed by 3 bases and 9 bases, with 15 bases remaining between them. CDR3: CAISDPNGGGEQFF. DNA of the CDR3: TGTGCCATCAGTGACCCGAACGGGGGTGGTGAGCAGTTCTTC.

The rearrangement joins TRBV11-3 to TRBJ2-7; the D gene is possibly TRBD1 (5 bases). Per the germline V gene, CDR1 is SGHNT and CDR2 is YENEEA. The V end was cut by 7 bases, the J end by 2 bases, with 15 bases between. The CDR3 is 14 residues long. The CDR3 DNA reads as TGTGCCAGCACCCCGACAGAAACCACCTACGAGCAGTACTTC. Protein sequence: CASTPTETTYEQYF. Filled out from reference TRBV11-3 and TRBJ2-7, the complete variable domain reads EAGVVQSPRYKIIEKKQPVAFWCNPISGHNTLYWYLQNLGQGPELLIRYENEEAVDDSQLPKDRFSAERLKGVDSTLKIQPAELGDSAVYLCASTPTETTYEQYFGPGTRLTVT.

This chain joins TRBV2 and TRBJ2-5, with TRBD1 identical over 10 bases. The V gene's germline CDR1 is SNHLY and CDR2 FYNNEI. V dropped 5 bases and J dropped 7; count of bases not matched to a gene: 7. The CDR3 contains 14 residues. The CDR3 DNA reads TGTGCCAGCAGTAGGGGACAGGGGCCAGGGACCCAGTACTTC. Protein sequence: CASSRGQGPGTQYF. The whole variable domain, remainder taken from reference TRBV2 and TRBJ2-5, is EPEVTQTPSHQVTQMGQEVILRCVPISNHLYFYWYRQILGQKVEFLVSFYNNEISEKSEIFDDQFSVERPDGSNFTLKIRSTKLEDSAMYFCASSRGQGPGTQYFGPGTRLLVL.

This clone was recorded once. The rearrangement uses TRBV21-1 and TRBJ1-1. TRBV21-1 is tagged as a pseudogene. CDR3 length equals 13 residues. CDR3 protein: CASSKREGVRAFF. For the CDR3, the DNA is TGTGCCAGCAGCAAAAGGGAGGGGGTGAGAGCTTTCTTT.

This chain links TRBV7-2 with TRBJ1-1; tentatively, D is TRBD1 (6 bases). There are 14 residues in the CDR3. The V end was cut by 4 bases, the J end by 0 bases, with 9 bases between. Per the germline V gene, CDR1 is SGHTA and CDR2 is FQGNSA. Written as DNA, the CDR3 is TGTGCCAGCAGCTCGGGGACACTGAACACTGAAGCTTTCTTT. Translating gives CASSSGTLNTEAFF.

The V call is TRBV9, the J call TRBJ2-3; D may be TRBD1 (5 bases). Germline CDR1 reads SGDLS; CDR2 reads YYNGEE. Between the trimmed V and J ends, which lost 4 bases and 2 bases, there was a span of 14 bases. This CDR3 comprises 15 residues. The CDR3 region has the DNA TGTGCCAGCAGCCAAGGGGTTGCCCACACAGATACGCAGTATTTT. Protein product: CASSQGVAHTDTQYF.

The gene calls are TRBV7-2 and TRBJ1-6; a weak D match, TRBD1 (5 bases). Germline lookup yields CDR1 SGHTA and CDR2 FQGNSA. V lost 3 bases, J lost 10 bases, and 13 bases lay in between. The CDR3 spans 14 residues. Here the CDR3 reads CASSFKGGDSPLHF. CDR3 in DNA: TGTGCCAGCAGCTTCAAGGGAGGGGACTCACCCCTCCACTTT.

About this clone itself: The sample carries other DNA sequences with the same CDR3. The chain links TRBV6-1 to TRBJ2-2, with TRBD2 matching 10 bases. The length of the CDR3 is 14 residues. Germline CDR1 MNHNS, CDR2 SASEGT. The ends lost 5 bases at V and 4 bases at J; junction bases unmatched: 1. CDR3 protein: CASSSGGATGELFF. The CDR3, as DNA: TGTGCCAGCAGTAGCGGGGGGGCCACCGGGGAGCTGTTTTTT.

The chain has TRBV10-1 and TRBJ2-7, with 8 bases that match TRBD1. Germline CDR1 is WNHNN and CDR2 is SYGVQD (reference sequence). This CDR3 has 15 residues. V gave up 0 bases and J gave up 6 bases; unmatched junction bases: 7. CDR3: CASSESPGGRGEQYF. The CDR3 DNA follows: TGCGCCAGCAGTGAGTCGCCAGGGGGCCGAGGCGAGCAGTACTTC.

The CDR3 DNA follows: TGTGCCAGCAGCGTAGCCCCGGGAAACACTGAAGCTTTCTTT. Translated: CASSVAPGNTEAFF. V is TRBV9 and J is TRBJ1-1; D ambiguous. Trimming cost V 0 bases and J 2 bases, with 8 bases left between them. Germline loops: CDR1 SGDLS, CDR2 YYNGEE. CDR3 size: 14 residues.

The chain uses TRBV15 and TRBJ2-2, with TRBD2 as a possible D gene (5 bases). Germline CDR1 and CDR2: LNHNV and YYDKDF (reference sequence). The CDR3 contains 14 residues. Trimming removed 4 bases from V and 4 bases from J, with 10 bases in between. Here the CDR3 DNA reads TGTGCCACCAGCATCAGCGGCCTCACCGGGGAGCTGTTTTTT. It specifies CATSISGLTGELFF.

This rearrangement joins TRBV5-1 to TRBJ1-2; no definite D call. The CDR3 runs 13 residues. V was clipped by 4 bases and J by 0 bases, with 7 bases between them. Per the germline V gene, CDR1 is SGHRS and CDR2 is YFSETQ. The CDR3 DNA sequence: TGCGCCAGCAGCCCCGGGGCTAACTATGGCTACACCTTC. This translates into CASSPGANYGYTF.

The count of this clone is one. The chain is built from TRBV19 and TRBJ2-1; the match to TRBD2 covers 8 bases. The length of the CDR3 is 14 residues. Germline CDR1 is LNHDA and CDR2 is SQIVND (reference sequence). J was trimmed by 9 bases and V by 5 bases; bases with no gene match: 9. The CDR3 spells CASSLAGGGIEQFF. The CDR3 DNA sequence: TGTGCCAGTAGTCTGGCGGGGGGCGGAATTGAGCAGTTCTTC.

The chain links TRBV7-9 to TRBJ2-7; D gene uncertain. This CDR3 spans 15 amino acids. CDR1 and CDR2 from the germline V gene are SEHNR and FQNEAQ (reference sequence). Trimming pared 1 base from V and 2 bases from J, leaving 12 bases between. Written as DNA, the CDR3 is TGTGCCAGCAGCTTAGTTACAGTCCGGACCTACGAGCAGTACTTC. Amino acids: CASSLVTVRTYEQYF.

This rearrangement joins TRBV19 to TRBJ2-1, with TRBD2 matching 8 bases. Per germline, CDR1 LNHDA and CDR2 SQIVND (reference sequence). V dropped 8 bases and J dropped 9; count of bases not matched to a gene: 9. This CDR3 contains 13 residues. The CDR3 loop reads CASSVGGATEQFF. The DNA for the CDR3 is TGTGCCAGTTCTGTCGGGGGGGCCACTGAGCAGTTCTTC. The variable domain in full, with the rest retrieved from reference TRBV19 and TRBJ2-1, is DGGITQSPKYLFRKEGQNVTLSCEQNLNHDAMYWYRQDPGQGLRLIYYSQIVNDFQKGDIAEGYSVSREKKESFPLTVTSAQKNPTAFYLCASSVGGATEQFFGPGTRLTVL.

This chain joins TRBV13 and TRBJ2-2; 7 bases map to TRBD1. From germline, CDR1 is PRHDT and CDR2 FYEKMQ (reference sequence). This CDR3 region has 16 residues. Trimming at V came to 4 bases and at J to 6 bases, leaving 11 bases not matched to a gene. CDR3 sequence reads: CASSSSGQEWAGELFF. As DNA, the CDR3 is TGTGCCAGCAGCTCCTCAGGACAGGAATGGGCCGGGGAGCTGTTTTTT.

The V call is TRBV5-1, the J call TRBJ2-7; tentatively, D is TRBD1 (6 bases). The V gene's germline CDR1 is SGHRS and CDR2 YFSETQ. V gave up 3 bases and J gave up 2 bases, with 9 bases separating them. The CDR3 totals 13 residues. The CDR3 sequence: CASSSDRPYEQYF. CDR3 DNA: TGCGCCAGCAGCTCCGACAGGCCCTACGAGCAGTACTTC.

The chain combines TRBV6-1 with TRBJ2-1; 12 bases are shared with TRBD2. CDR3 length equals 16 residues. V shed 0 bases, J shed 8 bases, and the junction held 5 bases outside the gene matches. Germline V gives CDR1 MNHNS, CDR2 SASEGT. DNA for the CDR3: TGTGCCAGCAGTGAAGCGCTACTAGCGGGGGGTTATGAGCAGTTCTTC. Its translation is CASSEALLAGGYEQFF.

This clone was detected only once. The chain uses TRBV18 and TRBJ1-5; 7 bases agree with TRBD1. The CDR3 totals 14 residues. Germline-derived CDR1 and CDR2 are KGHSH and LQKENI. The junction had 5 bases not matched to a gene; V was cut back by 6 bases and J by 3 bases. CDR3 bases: TGTGCCAGCTCGTCCCAGGGGGACAATCAGCCCCAGCATTTT. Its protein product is CASSSQGDNQPQHF.

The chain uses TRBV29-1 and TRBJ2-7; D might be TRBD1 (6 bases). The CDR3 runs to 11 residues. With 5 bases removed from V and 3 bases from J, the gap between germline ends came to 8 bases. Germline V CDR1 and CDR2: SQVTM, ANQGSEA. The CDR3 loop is CSVRDNYEQYF. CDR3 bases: TGCAGCGTTCGGGACAACTACGAGCAGTACTTC.

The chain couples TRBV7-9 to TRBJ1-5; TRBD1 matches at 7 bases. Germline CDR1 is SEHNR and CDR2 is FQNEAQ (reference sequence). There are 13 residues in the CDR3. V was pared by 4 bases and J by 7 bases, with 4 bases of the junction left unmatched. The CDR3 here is CASSSGGEQPQHF. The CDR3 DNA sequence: TGTGCCAGCAGCTCAGGGGGAGAACAGCCCCAGCATTTT.

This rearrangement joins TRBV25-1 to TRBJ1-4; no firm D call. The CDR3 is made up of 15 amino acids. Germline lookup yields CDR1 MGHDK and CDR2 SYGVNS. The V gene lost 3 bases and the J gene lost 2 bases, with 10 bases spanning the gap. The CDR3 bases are TGTGCCAGCAGTGACTTGGCGACTACTAATGAAAAACTGTTTTTT. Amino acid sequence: CASSDLATTNEKLFF.

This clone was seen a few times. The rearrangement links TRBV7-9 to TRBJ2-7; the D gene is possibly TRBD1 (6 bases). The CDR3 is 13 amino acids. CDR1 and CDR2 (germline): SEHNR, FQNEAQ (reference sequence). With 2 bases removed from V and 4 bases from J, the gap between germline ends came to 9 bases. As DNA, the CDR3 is TGTGCCAGCAGCTTACCGACAGGTTACGAGCAGTACTTC. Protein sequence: CASSLPTGYEQYF.

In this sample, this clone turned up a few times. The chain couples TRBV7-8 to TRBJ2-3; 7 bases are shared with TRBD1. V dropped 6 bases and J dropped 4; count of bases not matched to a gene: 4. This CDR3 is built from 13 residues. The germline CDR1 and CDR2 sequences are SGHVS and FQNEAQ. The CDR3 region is CASRDRVADTQYF. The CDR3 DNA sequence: TGTGCCAGCAGAGACAGGGTTGCAGATACGCAGTATTTT.